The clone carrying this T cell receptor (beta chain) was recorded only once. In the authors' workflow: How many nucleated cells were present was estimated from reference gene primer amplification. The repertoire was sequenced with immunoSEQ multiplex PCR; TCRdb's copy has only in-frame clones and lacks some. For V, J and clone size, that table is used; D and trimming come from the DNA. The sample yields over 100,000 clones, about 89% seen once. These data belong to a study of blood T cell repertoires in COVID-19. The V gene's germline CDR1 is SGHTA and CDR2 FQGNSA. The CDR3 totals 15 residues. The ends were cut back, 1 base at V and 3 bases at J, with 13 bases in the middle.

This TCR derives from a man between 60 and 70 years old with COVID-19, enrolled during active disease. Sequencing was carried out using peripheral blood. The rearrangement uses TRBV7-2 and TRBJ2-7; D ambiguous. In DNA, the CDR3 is TGTGCCAGCAGCTTAGATCTGGGCTATATCTACGAGCAGTACTTC. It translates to CASSLDLGYIYEQYF.